Each of the 3 T cell receptor beta chains below was sequenced from the same sample in a study of long-term antiretroviral therapy in people with HIV. Survey level was the resolution at which the v3.0 immunoSEQ assay ran. Profiled with immunoSEQ multiplex PCR; TCRdb holds only in-frame clones, not every one. The data show about 27,000 clones, with about 82% seen just once and about 10% held by the top ten. This sample comprised unsorted PBMCs, obtained 0.8 years before starting antiretroviral therapy. These receptors were collected from a man aged 18 to 29 with HIV.

In nucleotides, the CDR3 is TGTGCCAGTAGTATGGGACAGGGACCAGATACGCAGTATTTT. Translating gives CASSMGQGPDTQYF. The rearrangement joins TRBV19 to TRBJ2-3, with TRBD1 matching over 9 bases. The CDR3 runs to 14 residues. Trimming took 3 bases from V and 4 from J; bases not matched to a gene: 2. Germline assignment: CDR1 LNHDA and CDR2 SQIVND (reference sequence).

This chain connects TRBV6-4 to TRBJ2-1; TRBD2 might be the D (6 bases). CDR3 length: 15 amino acids. CDR1 and CDR2 from the germline V gene are MRHNA and SNTAGT. Deletions cut 6 bases from V and 0 bases from J, with 12 bases between. CDR3 protein: CASRASVSSYNEQFF. CDR3 bases: TGTGCCAGCAGAGCTAGCGTCAGCTCCTACAATGAGCAGTTCTTC.

Only one count was recorded for this clone. This chain joins TRBV19 and TRBJ1-1; no definite D call. This CDR3 region has 15 residues. V was pared by 1 base and J by 2 bases, with 11 bases between. Germline V gene data show CDR1 as LNHDA and CDR2 as SQIVND (reference sequence). The CDR3 reads CASSIARGVNTEAFF. The CDR3 DNA reads TGTGCCAGTAGTATAGCCCGTGGGGTTAACACTGAAGCTTTCTTT.